This TCR beta chain was recovered during a study of regulatory T cells in long-lasting Graves disease. V lost 1 base, J lost 8 bases, and 9 bases stayed unmatched. The CDR3 totals 17 residues. Germline CDR1 is SNHLY and CDR2 is FYNNEI. Investigators prepared the TCR beta libraries by applying iRepertoire HTBI primers and Arm-PCR of CDR3 regions. TCRdb recomputed calls from the multiplex PCR reads with MiXCR, one row per CDR3 protein. The sample comprises about 460,000 distinct CDR3 sequences, approximately 14% of which are singletons, and approximately 15% rests with the top ten. Time point defined: newly diagnosed GD, antithyroid drugs for less than 3 months. PBMCs provided the RNA from which the TCR library was made. Patients came through an endocrinology department, and that department was in Xi'an, China. Separately, the same data were catalogued under a study of T cells in Graves' hyperthyroidism and ophthalmopathy. That paper adds: Patients aged 18 to 65 had newly diagnosed hyperthyroidism of under 2 months' duration. In blood, most of the thyroid clonotypes expanded above 0.001 were also present.

This specimen consisted of peripheral blood mononuclear cells (PBMCs), obtained at new diagnosis, from a patient treated with antithyroid drugs. The rearrangement uses TRBV2 and TRBJ2-1; 12 bases match TRBD2. The clonotype was recovered from a woman in her fifties or sixties with Graves disease. In DNA form, the CDR3 reads TGTGCCAGCAGTGAAGACCCACGACTAGCGGGAGTGCATGAGCAGTTCTTC. It is translated as CASSEDPRLAGVHEQFF.